By sample share, the clone carrying this T cell receptor (beta chain) is medium-sized. The data belong to a study of spatial heterogeneity in lung cancer. Study at large: Sequences of the beta chain were consistently detected in greater numbers than alpha-chain sequences.

Germline assignment: CDR1 SGHDT and CDR2 YYEEEE. This CDR3 comprises 15 residues. V shed 0 bases and J shed 5 bases, with 12 bases lying between them. TCRdb reanalysed the 5' RACE reads using MiXCR and keeps one entry per CDR3 protein. The sample includes thousands of distinct CDR3 sequences, around 5% of them seen just once. Time point indicated: sample taken at primary tumor resection. The V and J genes are TRBV5-6 and TRBJ1-5; weak D call: TRBD1 (5 bases). The TCR originated in a female donor with early-stage non-small cell lung cancer. This sample comprised normal lung tissue next to the tumor, obtained at surgery. CDR3 DNA sequence: TGTGCCAGCAGCTTGGGACAGTACCGTCATCAGCCCCAGCATTTT. Translated, it gives CASSLGQYRHQPQHF.